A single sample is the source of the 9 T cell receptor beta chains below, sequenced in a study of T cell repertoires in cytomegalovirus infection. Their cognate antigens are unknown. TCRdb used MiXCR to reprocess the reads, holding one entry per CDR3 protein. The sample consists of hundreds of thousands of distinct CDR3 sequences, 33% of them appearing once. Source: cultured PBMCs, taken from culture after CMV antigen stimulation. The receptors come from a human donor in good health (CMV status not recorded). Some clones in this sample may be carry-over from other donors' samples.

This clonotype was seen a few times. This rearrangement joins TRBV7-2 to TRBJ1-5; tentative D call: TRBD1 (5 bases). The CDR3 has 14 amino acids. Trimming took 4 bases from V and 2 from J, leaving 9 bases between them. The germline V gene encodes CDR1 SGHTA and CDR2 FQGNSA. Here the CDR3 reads CASSSWGGNQPQHF. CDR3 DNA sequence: TGTGCCAGCAGCTCCTGGGGCGGCAATCAGCCCCAGCATTTT.

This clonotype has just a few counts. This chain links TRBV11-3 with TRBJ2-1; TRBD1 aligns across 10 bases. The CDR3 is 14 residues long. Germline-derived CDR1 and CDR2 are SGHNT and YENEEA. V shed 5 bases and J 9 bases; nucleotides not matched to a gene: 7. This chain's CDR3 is CASSQRTGGFEQFF. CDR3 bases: TGTGCCAGCAGCCAGCGGACAGGGGGGTTTGAGCAGTTCTTC. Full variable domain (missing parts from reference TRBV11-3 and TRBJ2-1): EAGVVQSPRYKIIEKKQPVAFWCNPISGHNTLYWYLQNLGQGPELLIRYENEEAVDDSQLPKDRFSAERLKGVDSTLKIQPAELGDSAVYLCASSQRTGGFEQFFGPGTRLTVL.

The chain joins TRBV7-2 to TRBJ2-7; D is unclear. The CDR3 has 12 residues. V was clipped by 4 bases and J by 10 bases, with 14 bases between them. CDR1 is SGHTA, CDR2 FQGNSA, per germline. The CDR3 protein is CASSSRPSIQYF. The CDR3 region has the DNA TGTGCCAGCAGCTCTAGGCCGTCCATCCAGTACTTC.

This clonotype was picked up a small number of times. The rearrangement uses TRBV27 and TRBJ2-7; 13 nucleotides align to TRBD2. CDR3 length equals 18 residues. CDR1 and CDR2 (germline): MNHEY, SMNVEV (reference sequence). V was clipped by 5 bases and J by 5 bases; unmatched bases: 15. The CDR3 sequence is CASSPSKPGLAGVNEQYF. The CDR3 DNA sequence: TGTGCCAGCAGTCCCAGTAAGCCCGGACTAGCGGGAGTGAACGAGCAGTACTTC.

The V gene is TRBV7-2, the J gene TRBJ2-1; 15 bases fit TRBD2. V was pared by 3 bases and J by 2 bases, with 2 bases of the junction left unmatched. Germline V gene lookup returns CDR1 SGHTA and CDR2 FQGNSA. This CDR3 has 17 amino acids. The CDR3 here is CASSLGLAGGTYNEQFF. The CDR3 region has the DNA TGTGCCAGCAGCTTGGGACTAGCGGGGGGCACCTACAATGAGCAGTTCTTC.

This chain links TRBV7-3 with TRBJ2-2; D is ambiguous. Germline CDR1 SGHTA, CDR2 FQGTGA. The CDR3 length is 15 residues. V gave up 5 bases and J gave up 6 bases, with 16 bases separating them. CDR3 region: CASSTLGWAAGELFF. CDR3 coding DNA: TGTGCCAGCAGCACATTAGGCTGGGCAGCCGGGGAGCTGTTTTTT.

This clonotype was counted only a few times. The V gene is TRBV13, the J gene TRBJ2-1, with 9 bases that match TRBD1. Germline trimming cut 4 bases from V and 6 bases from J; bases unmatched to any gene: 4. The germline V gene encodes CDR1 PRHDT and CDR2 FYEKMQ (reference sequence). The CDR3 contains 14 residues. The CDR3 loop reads CASSYPDRGNEQFF. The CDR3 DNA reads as TGTGCCAGCAGCTACCCGGACAGGGGCAATGAGCAGTTCTTC. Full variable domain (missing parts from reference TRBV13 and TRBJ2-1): AAGVIQSPRHLIKEKRETATLKCYPIPRHDTVYWYQQGPGQDPQFLISFYEKMQSDKGSIPDRFSAQQFSDYHSELNMSSLELGDSALYFCASSYPDRGNEQFFGPGTRLTVL.

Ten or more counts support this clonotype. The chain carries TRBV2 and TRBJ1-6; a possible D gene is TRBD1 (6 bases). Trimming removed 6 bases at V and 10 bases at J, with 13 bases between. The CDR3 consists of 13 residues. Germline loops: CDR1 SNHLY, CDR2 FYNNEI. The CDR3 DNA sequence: TGTGCCAGCAGATTTGCAGGGGACTCACCCCTCCACTTT. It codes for CASRFAGDSPLHF.

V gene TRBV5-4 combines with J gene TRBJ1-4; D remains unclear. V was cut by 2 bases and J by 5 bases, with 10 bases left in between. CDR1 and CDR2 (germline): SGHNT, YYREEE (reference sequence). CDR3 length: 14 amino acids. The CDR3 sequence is CASSFDGFNEKLFF. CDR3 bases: TGTGCCAGCAGCTTCGACGGGTTCAATGAAAAACTGTTTTTT.